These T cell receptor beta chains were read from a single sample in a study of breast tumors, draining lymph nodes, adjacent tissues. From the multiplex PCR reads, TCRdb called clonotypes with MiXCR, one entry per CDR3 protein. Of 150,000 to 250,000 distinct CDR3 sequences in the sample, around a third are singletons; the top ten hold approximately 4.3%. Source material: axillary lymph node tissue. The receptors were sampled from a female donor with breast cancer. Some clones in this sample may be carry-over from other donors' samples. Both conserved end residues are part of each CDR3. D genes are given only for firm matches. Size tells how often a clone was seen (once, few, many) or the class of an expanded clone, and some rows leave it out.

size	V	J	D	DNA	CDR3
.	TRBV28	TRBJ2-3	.	TGTGCCAGCAGTTTGCAGCGACTAACGCAGTATTTT	CASSLQRLTQYF
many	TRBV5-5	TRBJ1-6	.	TGTGCCAGCAGCCCTCAGGGTAGGGCGGATAATTCACCCCTCCACTTT	CASSPQGRADNSPLHF
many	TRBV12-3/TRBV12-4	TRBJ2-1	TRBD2	TGTGCCAGCACCCGCCGGGCGGGAGGGCCCAATGAGCAGTTCTTC	CASTRRAGGPNEQFF
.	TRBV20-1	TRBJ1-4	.	TGCAGTGCCCAGAGCGGCCCAGACGATGAAAAACTGTTTTTT	CSAQSGPDDEKLFF
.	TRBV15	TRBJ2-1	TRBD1	TGTGCCACCAGCAGTGCTAGGAGGACAGGGTACAATGAGCAGTTCTTC	CATSSARRTGYNEQFF
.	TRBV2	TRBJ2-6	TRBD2	TGTGCCAGCAGTGATAGCGGGGGCAACGTCCTGACTTTC	CASSDSGGNVLTF
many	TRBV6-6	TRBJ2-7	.	TGTGCCAGCAGTTACGCGGGGCAGGGCTACGAGCAGTACTTC	CASSYAGQGYEQYF
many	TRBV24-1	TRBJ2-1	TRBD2	TGTGCCACCAGAGGGGCGGGGGGCCATGAGCAGTTCTTC	CATRGAGGHEQFF
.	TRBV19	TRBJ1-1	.	TGTGCCAGTAGTATGGCCCAACAGCCTTACACTGAAGCTTTCTTT	CASSMAQQPYTEAFF
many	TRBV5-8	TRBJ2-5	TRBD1	TGTGCCAGCAGCGTCTCGACAGGGACCCAAGAGACCCAGTACTTC	CASSVSTGTQETQYF
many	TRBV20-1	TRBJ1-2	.	TGCAGTGCTAGAGATTGGGCAGGTTCCTATGGCTACACCTTC	CSARDWAGSYGYTF
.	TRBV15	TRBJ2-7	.	TGTGCCACCAGCAGGGTTAGGGCCTACGAGCAGTACTTC	CATSRVRAYEQYF
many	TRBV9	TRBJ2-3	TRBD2	TGTGCCAGCAGCCCCCGGGGGGTTGGCCTGCACACAGGTACGCAGTATTTT	CASSPRGVGLHTGTQYF
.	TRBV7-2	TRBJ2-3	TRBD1	TGTGCCAGCAGCAAGAGAGCCTACACCACAGGGGGGAGGCACGCAGATACGCAGTATTTT	CASSKRAYTTGGRHADTQYF
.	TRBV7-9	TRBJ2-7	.	TGTGCCAGCAGCTTCCCCAACGTGGATGGCTACGAGCAGTACTTC	CASSFPNVDGYEQYF
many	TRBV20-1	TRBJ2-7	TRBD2	TGCAGTGCTAGAGACCCTGGGGCGGGAGGCGACGAGCAGTACTTC	CSARDPGAGGDEQYF